This T cell receptor beta chain was obtained from a study of PD-L1 blockade in urothelial cancer. Study information: Atezolizumab was started by patients in 2014 at 1,200 mg intravenously every 3 weeks. Each patient had 0 to 3 earlier chemotherapy regimens. Samples of blood were analyzed 3 weeks (second dose) and 6 weeks after treatment start.

The CDR3 spans 14 residues. The trim removed 7 bases at V and 1 base at J, leaving 4 bases unmatched. Germline assignment: CDR1 MRHNA and CDR2 SNTAGT. Time point indicated: peripheral blood 6 weeks after treatment start. Libraries were prepared by immunoSEQ multiplex PCR; TCRdb keeps only in-frame clonotypes and omits some of them. The data contain approximately 47,000 clones, about four fifths of them singletons. Sequenced material: PBMCs, taken around atezolizumab (anti-PD-L1) treatment. The receptor's source is a man in his 70s with urothelial cancer. The chain combines TRBV6-4 with TRBJ1-1, with 9 bases that match TRBD1. The CDR3 DNA is TGTGCCAGCACCCTGGGACAGGGGAACACTGAAGCTTTCTTT. It translates to CASTLGQGNTEAFF.